Listed below are T cell receptor beta chains from one sample, sequenced in a study of blood T cell repertoires in COVID-19. TCRdb's copy holds only in-frame clones and misses some; the assay was immunoSEQ multiplex PCR. The table lists 120,000 or so clones, roughly 85% of them singletons, with roughly 25% in the top ten. Sequencing used peripheral blood. The source of these receptors is a human donor in a cohort sampled during active COVID-19. CDR3s include the opening cysteine and the closing phenylalanine or tryptophan.

v_gene: TRBV7-9
len: 16
CDR3aa: CASSLKAGALFDEQFF

v_gene: TRBV4-1
len: 16
CDR3aa: CASSQESRGRIQPQHF

v_gene: TRBV13
len: 16
CDR3aa: CASSLRGGALTDTQYF

v_gene: TRBV3-1/TRBV3-2
len: 16
CDR3aa: CASSQGDRGPSSPLHF

v_gene: TRBV7-2
len: 15
CDR3aa: CASSPGQGFGNTIYF

v_gene: TRBV6-2/TRBV6-3
len: 14
CDR3aa: CASSWLAGGETQYF

v_gene: TRBV5-1
len: 15
CDR3aa: CASSFIADSYNEQFF

v_gene: TRBV9
len: 16
CDR3aa: CASSTTTSGGGDTQYF

v_gene: TRBV30
len: 15
CDR3aa: CAWSVGTSGRVTQYF

v_gene: TRBV18
len: 14
CDR3aa: CASRNGESGNTIYF

v_gene: TRBV5-1
len: 16
CDR3aa: CASSLGGRGGADTQYF

v_gene: TRBV4-3
len: 14
CDR3aa: CASLDLAGTDTQYF

v_gene: TRBV30
len: 15
CDR3aa: CAWSVRGGSTDTQYF

v_gene: TRBV10-2
len: 15
CDR3aa: CASRNTGGQGSPLHF

v_gene: TRBV2
len: 13
CDR3aa: CASSGQSTDTQYF

v_gene: TRBV15
len: 18
CDR3aa: CATSTLYLSQGDTGELFF

v_gene: TRBV2
len: 11
CDR3aa: CASGTEFQQYF

v_gene: TRBV28
len: 17
CDR3aa: CASSLLDTREKNNEQFF